Listed here are 10 T cell receptor beta chains from one sample, sequenced in a study of shared clonotypes between healthy human individuals. Some clones are missing from TCRdb's copy, which holds only in-frame ones; the method was immunoSEQ multiplex PCR. Among over 850,000 clones, around three quarters were seen once, and the ten largest hold approximately 0.56%. The sample was memory CD4+ T cells from PBMCs. Subset of the sample: CD45RA-negative fraction. Receptors originate from a man aged 18 to 30 in good health. Some clones in this sample may be carry-over from other donors' samples.

The genes are TRBV15 and TRBJ2-5; 12 nucleotides line up with TRBD1. V shed 3 bases, J shed 2 bases, and the junction held 7 bases outside the gene matches. Looked up from germline, CDR1 is LNHNV and CDR2 is YYDKDF (reference sequence). CDR3 length: 17 amino acids. The CDR3 bases are TGTGCCACCAGCAGGGGACAGGGGGCATTAGGGCAAGAGACCCAGTACTTC. It specifies CATSRGQGALGQETQYF.

This clone has just a few counts. This chain links TRBV19 with TRBJ1-4; D gene uncertain. The CDR3 runs 13 residues. Trimming cost V 1 base and J 5 bases, with 5 bases left between them. From germline, CDR1 is LNHDA and CDR2 SQIVND (reference sequence). CDR3: CASSIGRNEKLFF. In DNA, the CDR3 is TGTGCCAGTAGTATAGGGCGGAATGAAAAACTGTTTTTT.

The chain has TRBV5-6 and TRBJ2-2; 8 bases line up with TRBD1. J was trimmed by 1 base and V by 1 base; bases with no gene match: 3. Germline-derived CDR1 and CDR2 are SGHDT and YYEEEE. The CDR3 extends over 16 amino acids. As DNA, the CDR3 is TGTGCCAGCAGCTTGCTAGGGACAGGGAACACCGGGGAGCTGTTTTTT. As protein: CASSLLGTGNTGELFF.

The chain combines TRBV7-3 with TRBJ2-2; D is possibly TRBD1 or TRBD2 (5 bases each). This CDR3 spans 14 amino acids. The V end was cut by 2 bases, the J end by 5 bases, with 9 bases between. Per the germline V gene, CDR1 is SGHTA and CDR2 is FQGTGA. Written as DNA, the CDR3 is TGTGCCAGCAGCTTAGGGACCACTACCGGGGAGCTGTTTTTT. Translated, it gives CASSLGTTTGELFF.

The chain is built from TRBV4-2 and TRBJ2-1; D tentatively fits TRBD1 or TRBD2 (7 bases each). V dropped 1 base and J dropped 7 bases, with 20 bases sitting between them. Germline CDR1 LGHNA, CDR2 YNFKEQ. The CDR3 covers 17 residues. The CDR3, as DNA: TGTGCCAGCAGCCAAGTGGCGACAGGGTTTAGCGGGAATGAGCAGTTCTTC. It specifies CASSQVATGFSGNEQFF.

The rearrangement uses TRBV7-9 and TRBJ1-3, with 7 bases identical to TRBD1. Germline V CDR1 and CDR2: SEHNR, FQNEAQ (reference sequence). With 1 base clipped from V and 1 base from J, the junction kept 1 base outside the gene matches. The CDR3 is made up of 15 amino acids. CDR3 loop: CASSLVQGSGNTIYF. CDR3 DNA sequence: TGTGCCAGCAGCTTAGTACAGGGGTCTGGAAACACCATATATTTT.

The chain carries TRBV28 and TRBJ1-1, with 7 bases that match TRBD1. The V and J ends lost 3 bases and 11 bases, in that order; junction bases with no gene match: 12. The CDR3 is 14 amino acids. Germline values: CDR1 MDHEN, CDR2 SYDVKM. CDR3 nucleotides: TGTGCCAGCAGTTTCCGGACAGGTTCTCGGTTGGCTTTCTTT. Its protein product is CASSFRTGSRLAFF. The full variable domain, its missing parts supplied by reference TRBV28 and TRBJ1-1, is DVKVTQSSRYLVKRTGEKVFLECVQDMDHENMFWYRQDPGLGLRLIYFSYDVKMKEKGDIPEGYSVSREKKERFSLILESASTNQTSMYLCASSFRTGSRLAFFGQGTRLTVV.

On this clone: This sample also contains other DNA sequences that code for the same CDR3. This chain links TRBV2 with TRBJ2-5, with 8 positions matching TRBD1. Trimming cost V 4 bases and J 5 bases; bases outside gene matches: 0. The CDR3 extends over 12 amino acids. CDR1 is SNHLY, CDR2 FYNNEI, per germline. The CDR3 coding sequence is TGTGCCAGCAGTGGGGACAGGGAGACCCAGTACTTC. Its protein is CASSGDRETQYF.

The chain is built from TRBV12-2 and TRBJ2-7; the D call in the table, TRBD2, was not verified against the DNA. TRBV12-2 is a recognized pseudogene. This CDR3 is 16 amino acids long. This CDR3 is CASRLASGISSNREYF. CDR3 DNA: TGTGCAAGTCGCTTAGCGTCGGGGATTAGCTCCAACCGGGAGTACTTC.

The chain combines TRBV5-1 with TRBJ1-4; tentatively, D is TRBD1 (6 bases). The germline gives CDR1 SGHRS, CDR2 YFSETQ. This CDR3 is 14 amino acids long. The V and J ends lost 4 bases and 0 bases respectively, with 7 bases between them. The CDR3 region is CASSEGATNEKLFF. For the CDR3, the DNA is TGCGCCAGCAGCGAGGGGGCAACTAATGAAAAACTGTTTTTT. The whole variable domain, filled in from reference TRBV5-1 and TRBJ1-4, reads KAGVTQTPRYLIKTRGQQVTLSCSPISGHRSVSWYQQTPGQGLQFLFEYFSETQRNKGNFPGRFSGRQFSNSRSEMNVSTLELGDSALYLCASSEGATNEKLFFGSGTQLSVL.